This T cell receptor beta chain was observed in a study of cytomegalovirus exposure and HLA in healthy donors. The study ran its PCR with 60 Vbeta and 13 Jbeta primers. Sequencing used immunoSEQ multiplex PCR; TCRdb keeps in-frame clones, though not all of them. The sample yields under 150,000 clones, roughly 86% seen once. The V end was cut by 5 bases, the J end by 5 bases, with 15 bases between. The CDR3 is 14 amino acids. Germline CDR1 and CDR2: SEHNR and FQNEAQ (reference sequence). Input material: PBMCs. This chain joins TRBV7-9 and TRBJ2-5; possibly TRBD1 for D (6 bases). The TCR comes from a man between 18 and 35 years old in good health and CMV-seronegative. The CDR3 DNA sequence: TGTGCCAGCAGCCCCCGGGACATTCGGGAGACCCAGTACTTC. Translated: CASSPRDIRETQYF.